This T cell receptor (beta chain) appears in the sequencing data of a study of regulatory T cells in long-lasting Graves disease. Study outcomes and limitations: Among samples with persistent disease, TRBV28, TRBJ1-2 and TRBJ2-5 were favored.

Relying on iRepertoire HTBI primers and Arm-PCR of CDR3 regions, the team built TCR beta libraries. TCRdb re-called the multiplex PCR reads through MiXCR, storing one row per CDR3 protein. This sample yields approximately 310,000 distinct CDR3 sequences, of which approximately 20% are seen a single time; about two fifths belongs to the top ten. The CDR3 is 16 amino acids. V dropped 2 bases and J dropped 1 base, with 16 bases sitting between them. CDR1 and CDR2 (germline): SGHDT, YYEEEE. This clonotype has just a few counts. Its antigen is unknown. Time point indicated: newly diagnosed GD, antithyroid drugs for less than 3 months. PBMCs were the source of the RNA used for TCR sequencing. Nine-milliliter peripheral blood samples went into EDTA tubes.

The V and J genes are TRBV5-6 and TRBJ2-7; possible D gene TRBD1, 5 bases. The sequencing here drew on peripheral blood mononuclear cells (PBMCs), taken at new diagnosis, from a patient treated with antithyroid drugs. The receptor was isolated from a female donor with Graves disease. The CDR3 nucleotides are TGTGCCAGCAGCTTTCAGGGAAGTCGCGTTTCCTACGAGCAGTACTTC. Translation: CASSFQGSRVSYEQYF.